These 10 T cell receptor beta chains were all obtained from the same sample, sequenced in a study of T cells expressing NK-cell markers. TCRdb re-called the 5' RACE reads and shows each CDR3 protein once, DNA omitted. In all, the sample yields hundreds of thousands of distinct CDR3 sequences. The material sequenced was blood T cells: a sorted CD56 or NKG2C T cell subset, CD4+ or CD8+ T cells, or bulk PBMC T cells (not recorded which). These receptors were collected from a man aged 18 to 69 in good health.

This chain connects TRBV7-2 to TRBJ2-7; TCRdb calls TRBD2, which cannot be checked without DNA. The CDR3 is 16 amino acids. Germline CDR1 is SGHTA and CDR2 is FQGNSA. CDR3 in amino acids: CASSLPRLAGYGEQYF.

The chain combines TRBV28 with TRBJ1-4; TCRdb returns TRBD1, unconfirmable since there is no DNA. There are 17 residues in the CDR3. CDR1 and CDR2 (germline): MDHEN, SYDVKM. The chain's CDR3 is CASSPRAGHRTNEKLFF.

J is TRBJ2-3 and V is TRBV20-1; TCRdb lists TRBD2, though no DNA is available to test this call. The CDR3 runs 16 residues. Germline assignment: CDR1 DFQATT and CDR2 SNEGSKA (reference sequence). The chain's CDR3 is CSAREPGRGGTDTQYF.

This chain uses TRBV5-6 with TRBJ2-1; the D gene TCRdb calls, TRBD2, cannot be checked with no DNA. CDR1 is SGHDT and CDR2 is YYEEEE in the germline V gene. The CDR3 is 13 amino acids. The CDR3 region is CASSLAVASEQFF. The full variable domain, rest sourced from reference TRBV5-6 and TRBJ2-1, is DAGVTQSPTHLIKTRGQQVTLRCSPKSGHDTVSWYQQALGQGPQFIFQYYEEEERQRGNFPDRFSGHQFPNYSSELNVNALLLGDSALYLCASSLAVASEQFFGPGTRLTVL.

J is TRBJ1-2 and V is TRBV29-1; TCRdb proposes TRBD1, but this gene call is untestable without DNA. CDR3 length: 13 residues. CDR1 SQVTM and CDR2 ANQGSEA come from the germline V gene. The CDR3 sequence: CSVERGSSYGYTF.

This rearrangement joins TRBV20-1 to TRBJ1-6; TCRdb indicates TRBD1, and absent DNA this call remains unverified. The germline V gene has CDR1 DFQATT and CDR2 SNEGSKA (reference sequence). This CDR3 is 13 amino acids long. This CDR3 reads CSAREPGGSPLHF.

The chain has TRBV5-1 and TRBJ2-2; there is no DNA to check the TCRdb D call of TRBD1. In germline, CDR1 is SGHRS, CDR2 YFSETQ. This CDR3 has 16 amino acids. CDR3 in amino acids: CASSPVGGLNTGELFF.

The rearrangement joins TRBV7-2 to TRBJ1-2; TCRdb reports TRBD1, a call that lacks DNA to check it against. CDR3 size: 12 residues. The germline gives CDR1 SGHTA, CDR2 FQGNSA. The CDR3: CASSLNRVGYTF. The full variable domain, in which reference TRBV7-2 and TRBJ1-2 provide the parts outside the CDR3, is GAGVSQSPSNKVTEKGKDVELRCDPISGHTALYWYRQSLGQGLEFLIYFQGNSAPDKSGLPSDRFSAERTGGSVSTLTIQRTQQEDSAVYLCASSLNRVGYTFGSGTRLTVV.

The chain couples TRBV15 to TRBJ2-7. Germline V gives CDR1 LNHNV, CDR2 YYDKDF (reference sequence). The CDR3 runs to 14 residues. The CDR3 sequence: CATSRDGRTYEQYF. Complete variable domain (other parts from reference TRBV15 and TRBJ2-7): DAMVIQNPRYQVTQFGKPVTLSCSQTLNHNVMYWYQQKSSQAPKLLFHYYDKDFNNEADTPDNFQSRRPNTSFCFLDIRSPGLGDTAMYLCATSRDGRTYEQYFGPGTRLTVT.

J is TRBJ2-2 and V is TRBV11-1; TCRdb's D gene call, TRBD1, goes unchecked for lack of DNA. Germline assignment: CDR1 SGHAT and CDR2 FQDESV (reference sequence). The CDR3 is 17 amino acids. The chain's CDR3 is CASSSPIDRVFTGELFF.